The entry below gives a single T cell receptor (beta chain) sequence along with its context. CDR3 length: 14 amino acids. The V end lost 8 bases, the J end lost 0 bases, and 13 bases lay between the germline ends. Tregs were sorted as CD4+CD25+CD127-/low cells. One entry per CDR3 protein results from TCRdb running MiXCR on the 5' RACE reads. This table holds about 55,000 distinct CDR3 sequences, more than 20% found once. This TCR came from a female donor with breast cancer. V gene TRBV12-3 or TRBV12-4 combines with J gene TRBJ1-2; D is perhaps TRBD1 (5 bases). The sequencing sample was made of tumor-infiltrating Tregs sorted from the breast tumor. The CDR3 spells CASGPGGPNYGYTF. The CDR3 nucleotides are TGTGCCAGCGGTCCGGGGGGACCTAACTATGGCTACACCTTC.